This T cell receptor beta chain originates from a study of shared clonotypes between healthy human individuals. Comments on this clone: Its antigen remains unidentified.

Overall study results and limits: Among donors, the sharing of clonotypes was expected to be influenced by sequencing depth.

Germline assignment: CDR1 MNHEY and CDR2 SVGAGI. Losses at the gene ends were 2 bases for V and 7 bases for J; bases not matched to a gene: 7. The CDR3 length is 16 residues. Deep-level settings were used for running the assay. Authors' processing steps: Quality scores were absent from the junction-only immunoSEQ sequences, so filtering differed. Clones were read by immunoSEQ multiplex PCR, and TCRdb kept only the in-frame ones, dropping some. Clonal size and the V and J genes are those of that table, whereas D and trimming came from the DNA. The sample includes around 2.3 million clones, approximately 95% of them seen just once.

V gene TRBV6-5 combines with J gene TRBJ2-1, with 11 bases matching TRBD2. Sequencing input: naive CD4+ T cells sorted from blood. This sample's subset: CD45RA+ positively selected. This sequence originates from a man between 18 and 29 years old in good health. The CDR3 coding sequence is TGTGCCAGCAGTTACGATAGCGGGAGGGCCCGGAATGAGCAGTTCTTC. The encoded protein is CASSYDSGRARNEQFF.